Following are 19 T cell receptor beta chains from one sample sequenced in a study of response to subunit inactivated influenza vaccine. TCRdb redid the calling of the RT-PCR reads with MiXCR, one entry per CDR3 protein. This table has under 800,000 distinct CDR3 sequences, about 15% appearing once. The input for sequencing was PBMCs from blood, taken about 14 days before vaccination. These TCRs come from a man over 45 who received an inactivated influenza vaccine.

This clonotype was detected ten times or more. The rearrangement uses TRBV9 and TRBJ2-1, with 9 bases lining up with TRBD2. Losses at the gene ends were 4 bases for V and 4 bases for J; bases not matched to a gene: 9. Germline CDR1 SGDLS, CDR2 YYNGEE. There are 16 residues in the CDR3. CDR3 DNA: TGTGCCAGCAGCCCCCGACTAGCGGAGGTTTACAATGAGCAGTTCTTC. Encoded protein: CASSPRLAEVYNEQFF.

There are a few counts of this clonotype. This sequence joins TRBV12-3 or TRBV12-4 and TRBJ2-7, with 10 bases matching TRBD1. V was clipped by 6 bases and J by 3 bases; unmatched bases: 8. CDR3 size: 15 residues. The CDR3, as DNA: TGTGCCAGCAGCCCTGGGACAGGGGTCAACTACGAGCAGTACTTC. Amino acid sequence: CASSPGTGVNYEQYF.

There are many counts of this clonotype. The rearrangement uses TRBV6-2 or TRBV6-3 and TRBJ2-7; D ambiguous. The length of the CDR3 is 11 residues. Per germline, CDR1 MNHEY and CDR2 SVGEGT. The V and J ends lost 7 bases and 6 bases respectively, with 10 bases between them. DNA for the CDR3: TGTGCCAGCAACCAAGGGCCCGAGCAGTACTTC. It translates to CASNQGPEQYF.

As to this clonotype: The junction does not match germline at one end; this may be a read error. V and J are TRBV7-7 and TRBJ2-1, with 11 bases fitting TRBD1. The CDR3 runs to 16 residues. Germline CDR1 SSHAT, CDR2 FNYEAQ (reference sequence). The CDR3 protein is CASSEAGTGGSNEQFF. As DNA, the CDR3 is TGTGCTAGCAGCGAAGCCGGGACAGGGGGATCAAATGAGCAGTTCTTC.

The table lists this clonotype with a few counts. The chain joins TRBV7-2 to TRBJ2-1; 7 positions agree with TRBD2. Germline V CDR1 and CDR2: SGHTA, FQGNSA. CDR3 length: 16 amino acids. Trimming took 5 bases from V and 0 from J; bases not matched to a gene: 7. In DNA form, the CDR3 reads TGTGCCAGCAGCCTCTTCAGCGGGACCTCCTACAATGAGCAGTTCTTC. Translation gives CASSLFSGTSYNEQFF.

This clonotype was counted a few times. CDR3 in amino acids: CSARPSAIGPSADYNEQFF. CDR3 sequence (DNA): TGCAGTGCTAGACCATCCGCTATAGGGCCTTCCGCGGACTACAATGAGCAGTTCTTC. J is TRBJ2-1 and V is TRBV20-1; D is ambiguous. Between the trimmed V and J ends, which lost 2 bases and 3 bases, there was a span of 26 bases. The CDR3 is 19 residues long. In germline, CDR1 is DFQATT, CDR2 SNEGSKA (reference sequence).

This clonotype came up a few times. The rearrangement links TRBV7-9 to TRBJ2-4, with unresolved D. This CDR3 contains 15 residues. Germline CDR1 SEHNR, CDR2 FQNEAQ (reference sequence). V was shortened by 5 bases and J by 1 base, with 12 bases between the two germline ends. CDR3 residues: CASSRVDSAKNIQYF. The DNA of the CDR3 is TGTGCCAGCAGCCGCGTCGATTCTGCCAAAAACATTCAGTACTTC.

This clonotype was seen a handful of times. V usage is TRBV24-1 and J usage is TRBJ1-2; tentative D call: TRBD1 (5 bases). Germline CDR1 reads KGHDR; CDR2 reads SFDVKD. The V and J ends lost 3 bases and 4 bases respectively, with 29 bases between them. This CDR3 region has 20 residues. The chain's CDR3 is CATSDGGATSYNTPSYGYTF. CDR3 DNA sequence: TGTGCCACCAGTGATGGAGGGGCAACTTCCTACAACACCCCCTCCTATGGCTACACCTTC.

On this clonotype itself: This may come from a read error, since a much larger clone is one base off. The J gene is TRBJ2-3, the V gene TRBV24-1; D uncertain. Trimming cost V 4 bases and J 0 bases, with 4 bases left between them. In germline, CDR1 is KGHDR, CDR2 SFDVKD. The CDR3 contains 13 residues. For the CDR3, the DNA is TGTGCCACCAGTGACGGGAGCACAGATACGCAGTATTTT. Its protein product is CATSDGSTDTQYF.

J is TRBJ2-1 and V is TRBV20-1; no firm D call. The length of the CDR3 is 14 residues. Germline CDR1 reads DFQATT; CDR2 reads SNEGSKA (reference sequence). V shed 3 bases and J shed 5 bases, with 14 bases lying between them. DNA for the CDR3: TGCAGTGCTAGCAGCACTACGATGAACAATGAGCAGTTCTTC. Translation gives CSASSTTMNNEQFF.

Only a few counts were recorded for this clonotype. V usage is TRBV11-2 and J usage is TRBJ2-2; D is unclear. The V gene's germline CDR1 is SGHAT and CDR2 FQNNGV. This CDR3 is 16 amino acids long. V was trimmed by 5 bases and J by 0 bases, leaving 13 bases between them. The CDR3 protein is CASSPLWSPNTGELFF. In DNA, the CDR3 is TGTGCCAGCAGCCCCCTATGGAGCCCGAACACCGGGGAGCTGTTTTTT.

This clonotype occurred a few times. The chain has TRBV4-1 and TRBJ2-5; tentative D call: TRBD1 (6 bases). Trimming stripped 1 base from V and 2 bases from J, with 17 bases between. Germline loops: CDR1 MGHRA, CDR2 YSYEKL. The CDR3 consists of 17 residues. The CDR3: CASSQGFAVQGQETQYF. DNA of the CDR3: TGCGCCAGCAGCCAAGGGTTTGCGGTACAGGGACAAGAGACCCAGTACTTC.

The chain links TRBV9 to TRBJ2-2; 7 positions agree with TRBD1. Germline CDR1 and CDR2: SGDLS and YYNGEE. J gave up 2 bases and V 0 bases, and 7 bases lay outside the gene matches. The CDR3 consists of 17 residues. The CDR3 is CASSVGAGTVNTGELFF. DNA of the CDR3: TGTGCCAGCAGCGTAGGCGCCGGGACAGTCAACACCGGGGAGCTGTTTTTT. Combining the CDR3 with reference TRBV9 and TRBJ2-2 gives the whole variable domain DSGVTQTPKHLITATGQRVTLRCSPRSGDLSVYWYQQSLDQGLQFLIQYYNGEERAKGNILERFSAQQFPDLHSELNLSSLELGDSALYFCASSVGAGTVNTGELFFGEGSRLTVL.

A few counts support this clonotype. This rearrangement joins TRBV5-8 to TRBJ2-1; 10 nucleotides align to TRBD1. The CDR3 totals 14 residues. From germline, CDR1 is SGHTS and CDR2 YDEGEE. V lost 5 bases, J lost 6 bases, and 5 bases stayed unmatched. The CDR3 nucleotides are TGTGCCAGCAGTAGGGACAGGGGTTTCAATGAGCAGTTCTTC. It is translated as CASSRDRGFNEQFF.

This clonotype showed up just a few times. The chain carries TRBV28 and TRBJ2-5; 7 bases align to TRBD2. Per germline, CDR1 MDHEN and CDR2 SYDVKM. V lost 2 bases and J lost 4; bases outside the gene matches: 13. The CDR3 loop spans 17 amino acids. For the CDR3, the DNA is TGTGCCAGCAGTTTAACCCTCGGGGGGTTTGAAGGAGAGACCCAGTACTTC. The encoded protein is CASSLTLGGFEGETQYF.

This clonotype turned up a few times. This chain connects TRBV7-9 to TRBJ2-3; 8 nucleotides match TRBD1. CDR3 length: 16 residues. The V gene end was trimmed by 1 base and the J gene end by 5 bases; junction bases not matched to a gene: 8. CDR1 SEHNR and CDR2 FQNEAQ come from the germline V gene (reference sequence). The CDR3 is CASSLVRTGRGDTQYF. DNA of the CDR3: TGTGCCAGCAGCTTAGTTCGGACAGGGAGAGGAGATACGCAGTATTTT.

This clonotype occurred a few times. The chain has TRBV20-1 and TRBJ2-7; TRBD2 is a possible D gene (6 bases). Per germline, CDR1 DFQATT and CDR2 SNEGSKA (reference sequence). This CDR3 has 13 amino acids. V lost 3 bases to trimming and J lost 2 bases, with 11 bases between them. The CDR3 loop reads CSARGGRTYEQYF. DNA for the CDR3: TGCAGTGCTAGGGGGGGAAGGACCTACGAGCAGTACTTC.

This clonotype was counted only a few times. The CDR3: CASSPRQGRNEQFF. The CDR3 bases are TGTGCCAGCAGCCCCCGACAGGGACGGAATGAGCAGTTCTTC. V and J are TRBV6-1 and TRBJ2-1, with TRBD1 identical over 7 bases. CDR1 MNHNS and CDR2 SASEGT come from the germline V gene. J was trimmed by 7 bases and V by 6 bases; bases with no gene match: 9. The CDR3 has 14 amino acids.

This chain links TRBV21-1 with TRBJ2-3; the table names TRBD2, a call not compared with the DNA. TRBV21-1 is shown as a pseudogene. The CDR3 is 17 amino acids. The CDR3 nucleotides read TGTGCCAGCAGCAAAGGGGGATGGAGGGGTAACACAGATACGCAGTATTTT. Amino acid sequence: CASSKGGWRGNTDTQYF.